Below, one T cell receptor beta chain is given with its context. Its cognate antigen is unknown. Other DNA sequences in the same sample also yield this CDR3. This record belongs to a study of a mutant IDH1 vaccine in newly diagnosed glioma. Overall study context: Treatment recipients were approximately 60% male and around 38% female, and their mean age was 40.4 years. The earlier regimen, radiotherapy, temozolomide, or both, was most often both.

Time point: week 23, last vaccination. Doses of 300 ug of mutant IDH1 20-mer peptide were given with topical imiquimod. The CDR3 is 13 residues long. V was clipped by 0 bases and J by 2 bases, with 5 bases between them. Germline V gene sequence: CDR1 SGHRS, CDR2 YFSETQ. Here immunoSEQ multiplex PCR was the method, and the copy in TCRdb shows in-frame clones only, minus some. The data contain around 85,000 clones, roughly 85% of them singletons. The clonotype originates from a man in his thirties or forties with glioma. Some clones in this sample may be carry-over from other donors' samples. V usage is TRBV5-1 and J usage is TRBJ1-2; D is unresolved. Source: PBMCs, taken from a glioma patient whose treatment included an IDH1 peptide vaccine. CDR3 in DNA: TGCGCCAGCAGCTTGGGGTCCAACTATGGCTACACCTTC. It codes for CASSLGSNYGYTF.